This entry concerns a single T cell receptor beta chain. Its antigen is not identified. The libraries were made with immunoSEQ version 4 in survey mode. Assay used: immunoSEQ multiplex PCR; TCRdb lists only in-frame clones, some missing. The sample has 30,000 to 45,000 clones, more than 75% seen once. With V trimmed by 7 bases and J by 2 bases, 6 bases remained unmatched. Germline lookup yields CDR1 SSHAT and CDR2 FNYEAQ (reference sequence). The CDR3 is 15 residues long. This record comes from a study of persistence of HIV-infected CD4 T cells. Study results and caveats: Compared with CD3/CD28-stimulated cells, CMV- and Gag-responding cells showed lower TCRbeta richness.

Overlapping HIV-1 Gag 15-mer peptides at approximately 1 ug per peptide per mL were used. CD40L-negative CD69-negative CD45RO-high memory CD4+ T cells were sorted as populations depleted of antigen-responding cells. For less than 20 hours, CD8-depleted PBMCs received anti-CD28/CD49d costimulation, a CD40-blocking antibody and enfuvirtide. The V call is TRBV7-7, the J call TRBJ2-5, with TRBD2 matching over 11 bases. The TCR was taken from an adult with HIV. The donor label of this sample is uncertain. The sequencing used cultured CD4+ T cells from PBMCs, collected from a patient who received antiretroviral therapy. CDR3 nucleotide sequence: TGTGCCAGCACCGCCGGGACTAGCGGTCAAGAGACCCAGTACTTC. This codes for CASTAGTSGQETQYF.